This passage covers 6 T cell receptor beta chains from one sample sequenced in a study of T-cell memory formation after mild COVID-19. TCRdb passed the 5' RACE reads through MiXCR, listing each CDR3 protein once. The sample lists fewer than 450,000 distinct CDR3 sequences, roughly 24% occurring once. Sample: PBMCs or a T cell subset sorted from them (not recorded which). The receptor set was obtained from an adult woman who had mild COVID-19 (a few samples of this study predate the infection). Cell type and time point are not known.

The rearrangement links TRBV20-1 to TRBJ2-1, with 8 bases identical to TRBD2. J lost 4 bases, V lost 0 bases, and 8 bases had no gene match. CDR1 and CDR2 (germline): DFQATT, SNEGSKA (reference sequence). The CDR3 has 16 amino acids. The CDR3 DNA is TGCAGTGCTAGAGATCAGGTAGCGGGACGGTACAATGAGCAGTTCTTC. The encoded protein is CSARDQVAGRYNEQFF.

The table lists this clonotype with a few counts. The chain has TRBV5-1 and TRBJ1-1, with 8 bases matching TRBD1. J was trimmed by 4 bases and V by 7 bases; bases with no gene match: 12. The CDR3 consists of 15 residues. CDR1 is SGHRS and CDR2 is YFSETQ in the germline V gene. For the CDR3, the DNA is TGCGCCAGCGGAGGACAGGGAGGGGTGACCACTGAAGCTTTCTTT. It translates to CASGGQGGVTTEAFF. The variable domain in full, completed from reference TRBV5-1 and TRBJ1-1, reads KAGVTQTPRYLIKTRGQQVTLSCSPISGHRSVSWYQQTPGQGLQFLFEYFSETQRNKGNFPGRFSGRQFSNSRSEMNVSTLELGDSALYLCASGGQGGVTTEAFFGQGTRLTVV.

In its sample, this clonotype was seen many times. The CDR3 nucleotides read TGTGCCAGCAGCCCCCTAGCGGGAGGGCCTACCGGGGAGCTGTTTTTT. Translated: CASSPLAGGPTGELFF. The J gene is TRBJ2-2, the V gene TRBV7-9; 12 bases line up with TRBD2. The germline V gene encodes CDR1 SEHNR and CDR2 FQNEAQ (reference sequence). The V and J ends lost 5 bases and 5 bases, in that order; junction bases with no gene match: 6. This CDR3 is built from 16 residues.

This clonotype turned up a few times. The chain carries TRBV3-1 and TRBJ2-5, with a possible D match to TRBD2 (5 bases). V lost 0 bases to trimming and J lost 5 bases, with 13 bases between them. Germline CDR1 and CDR2: LGHDT and YNNKEL (reference sequence). This CDR3 comprises 15 residues. CDR3 in DNA: TGTGCCAGCAGCCAAGATTCGGGATTTAGCGAGACCCAGTACTTC. Protein product: CASSQDSGFSETQYF.

This chain uses TRBV9 with TRBJ2-7; 9 bases line up with TRBD1. The CDR3 covers 15 residues. The V and J ends lost 0 bases and 2 bases, in that order; junction bases with no gene match: 3. Per the germline V gene, CDR1 is SGDLS and CDR2 is YYNGEE. DNA for the CDR3: TGTGCCAGCAGCGTAGAACAGGGGGCCGCCTACGAGCAGTACTTC. The encoded protein is CASSVEQGAAYEQYF.

This clonotype was seen a handful of times. The genes are TRBV20-1 and TRBJ2-7, with D tentatively TRBD1 (6 bases). From germline, CDR1 is DFQATT and CDR2 SNEGSKA (reference sequence). The CDR3 totals 14 residues. Trimming removed 5 bases at V and 5 bases at J, with 19 bases between. CDR3 region: CSAGTGYTTDEQYF. The CDR3 DNA reads as TGCAGTGCTGGTACAGGGTACACCACAGACGAGCAGTACTTC.